The 28 T cell receptor beta chains listed next were all sequenced from one sample in a study of memory CD4+ T cells and cytomegalovirus serostatus. Generated by immunoSEQ multiplex PCR, the TCRdb table keeps only in-frame clones and is missing some. The sample lists some 56,000 clones; around 80% were seen once. The sort gate was single viable CD3+CD4+CD8-CD45RO+ cells for memory CD4+ T cells. Material for sequencing was memory CD4+ T cells from blood. The origin of the receptors is an adult in good health and CMV-seronegative.

This clone was seen a single time. The chain employs TRBV7-2 and TRBJ1-6; TRBD1 is a possible D gene (5 bases). This CDR3 region has 16 residues. The ends were cut back, 5 bases at V and 6 bases at J, with 17 bases in the middle. Germline assignment: CDR1 SGHTA and CDR2 FQGNSA. DNA of the CDR3: TGTGCCAGCAGCCGACAGCCCTCGGGGGGTAATTCACCCCTCCACTTT. It encodes CASSRQPSGGNSPLHF. The variable domain in full, completed from reference TRBV7-2 and TRBJ1-6, reads GAGVSQSPSNKVTEKGKDVELRCDPISGHTALYWYRQSLGQGLEFLIYFQGNSAPDKSGLPSDRFSAERTGGSVSTLTIQRTQQEDSAVYLCASSRQPSGGNSPLHFGNGTRLTVT.

The chain joins TRBV6-5 to TRBJ2-3, with D unresolved. The V gene lost 6 bases and the J gene lost 2 bases, with 12 bases spanning the gap. CDR1 is MNHEY and CDR2 is SVGAGI in the germline V gene. The CDR3 length is 14 residues. The CDR3 nucleotides read TGTGCCAGCAGCTCCGGCAGACTCACAGATACGCAGTATTTT. Its protein is CASSSGRLTDTQYF.

The rearrangement links TRBV11-1 to TRBJ2-2, with a tentative D call TRBD2 (6 bases). The CDR3 sequence is 18 residues long. V lost 3 bases and J lost 3, with 20 bases in between. Germline CDR1 reads SGHAT; CDR2 reads FQDESV (reference sequence). The CDR3: CASSFMPGGGRDTGELFF. The DNA for the CDR3 is TGTGCCAGCAGCTTTATGCCTGGAGGAGGGCGCGACACCGGGGAGCTGTTTTTT.

The J gene is TRBJ2-7, the V gene TRBV7-2; 7 bases line up with TRBD1. CDR1 is SGHTA and CDR2 is FQGNSA in the germline V gene. V shed 5 bases, J shed 3 bases, and the junction held 19 bases outside the gene matches. The CDR3 covers 18 residues. The CDR3 protein is CASSTRPRGQVRLYEQYF. The CDR3 DNA follows: TGTGCCAGCAGCACGCGCCCCCGCGGACAGGTTAGACTCTACGAGCAGTACTTC.

The chain joins TRBV30 to TRBJ1-5, with a possible D match to TRBD1 (6 bases). V lost 2 bases and J 3 bases, leaving 11 bases between the germline ends. CDR1 is GTSNPN, CDR2 SVGIG, per germline (reference sequence). The length of the CDR3 is 14 residues. The CDR3 reads CAWSTGRVNQPQHF. As DNA, the CDR3 is TGTGCCTGGAGTACAGGGAGGGTCAATCAGCCCCAGCATTTT. Using reference TRBV30 and TRBJ1-5 for the parts outside the CDR3, the full variable domain is SQTIHQWPATLVQPVGSPLSLECTVEGTSNPNLYWYRQAAGRGLQLLFYSVGIGQISSEVPQNLSASRPQDRQFILSSKKLLLSDSGFYLCAWSTGRVNQPQHFGDGTRLSIL.

V and J are TRBV2 and TRBJ2-7; possibly TRBD2 for D (5 bases). Trimming left V 6 bases short and J 0 bases short, with 12 bases between. Germline-derived CDR1 and CDR2 are SNHLY and FYNNEI. This CDR3 region has 14 residues. CDR3 protein: CASRTTGISYEQYF. The DNA for the CDR3 is TGTGCCAGCAGGACCACGGGGATCTCCTACGAGCAGTACTTC.

The CDR3 sequence is CASSQELRGDYGYTF. The CDR3 DNA follows: TGTGCCAGCAGCCAAGAATTGCGGGGGGACTATGGCTACACCTTC. The chain links TRBV4-2 to TRBJ1-2; tentatively, D is TRBD1 (5 bases). V was clipped by 0 bases and J by 3 bases, with 11 bases between them. This CDR3 contains 15 residues. Germline CDR1 reads LGHNA; CDR2 reads YNFKEQ.

The chain employs TRBV30 and TRBJ1-2; D might be TRBD1 (5 bases). Trimming took off 1 base at V and 0 bases at J, with 9 bases between the two ends. The CDR3 runs 14 residues. Germline V CDR1 and CDR2: GTSNPN, SVGIG (reference sequence). The DNA of the CDR3 is TGTGCCTGGAGTGGAGGGGCAGCTAACTATGGCTACACCTTC. This sequence encodes CAWSGGAANYGYTF.

The chain has TRBV10-3 and TRBJ1-1, with TRBD1 identical over 7 bases. The CDR3 has 15 residues. Germline V gene lookup returns CDR1 ENHRY and CDR2 SYGVKD. Trimming at V came to 3 bases and at J to 7 bases, leaving 11 bases not matched to a gene. CDR3: CAISDLRDSSNEAFF. As DNA, the CDR3 is TGTGCCATCAGTGACCTCCGGGACAGCTCGAATGAAGCTTTCTTT.

The chain uses TRBV18 and TRBJ2-5; D unclear. V dropped 3 bases and J dropped 4 bases, with 15 bases sitting between them. CDR1 and CDR2 from the germline V gene are KGHSH and LQKENI. This CDR3 spans 15 amino acids. This CDR3 is CASSPLGSRRETQYF. Written as DNA, the CDR3 is TGTGCCAGCTCACCCCTAGGTAGCCGTCGAGAGACCCAGTACTTC. Together with reference TRBV18 and TRBJ2-5, the CDR3 gives the full variable domain: NAGVMQNPRHLVRRRGQEARLRCSPMKGHSHVYWYRQLPEEGLKFMVYLQKENIIDESGMPKERFSAEFPKEGPSILRIQQVVRGDSAAYFCASSPLGSRRETQYFGPGTRLLVL.

This clone was picked up one time. The V call is TRBV7-2, the J call TRBJ1-3; 7 bases match TRBD1. V lost 5 bases and J lost 4; bases outside the gene matches: 5. The germline V gene has CDR1 SGHTA and CDR2 FQGNSA. This CDR3 comprises 14 residues. The CDR3 spells CASSQGGSGNTIYF. The CDR3 DNA reads as TGTGCCAGCAGCCAGGGGGGTTCGGGAAACACCATATATTTT. The full variable domain, completed using reference TRBV7-2 and TRBJ1-3, is GAGVSQSPSNKVTEKGKDVELRCDPISGHTALYWYRQSLGQGLEFLIYFQGNSAPDKSGLPSDRFSAERTGGSVSTLTIQRTQQEDSAVYLCASSQGGSGNTIYFGEGSWLTVV.

The rearrangement links TRBV19 to TRBJ2-7; TRBD1 matches at 10 bases. The CDR3 spans 14 residues. V lost 4 bases to trimming and J lost 1 base; unmatched junction nucleotides: 1. CDR1 is LNHDA, CDR2 SQIVND, per germline (reference sequence). The CDR3 DNA is TGTGCCAGTAGTAGGGGACAGGGGTCCTACGAGCAGTACTTC. Translated: CASSRGQGSYEQYF.

The chain combines TRBV14 with TRBJ1-4; possibly TRBD1 for D (5 bases). Germline-derived CDR1 and CDR2 are SGHDN and FVKESK. V was cut by 6 bases and J by 5 bases, with 16 bases left in between. The CDR3 consists of 15 residues. This CDR3 reads CASRVPGPSNEKLFF. The CDR3 DNA is TGTGCCAGCAGAGTTCCAGGGCCGTCCAATGAAAAACTGTTTTTT. Supplemented by reference TRBV14 and TRBJ1-4, the full variable domain reads EAGVTQFPSHSVIEKGQTVTLRCDPISGHDNLYWYRRVMGKEIKFLLHFVKESKQDESGMPNNRFLAERTGGTYSTLKVQPAELEDSGVYFCASRVPGPSNEKLFFGSGTQLSVL.

J is TRBJ1-6 and V is TRBV15; D unclear. In germline, CDR1 is LNHNV, CDR2 YYDKDF (reference sequence). Trimming removed 1 base at V and 9 bases at J, with 10 bases between. This CDR3 has 14 residues. The CDR3 bases are TGTGCCACCAGCAGAGTGGAGGGAGGTTCACCCCTCCACTTT. It translates to CATSRVEGGSPLHF.

The J gene is TRBJ1-2, the V gene TRBV30; 7 nucleotides align to TRBD1. The CDR3 totals 15 residues. Germline CDR1 reads GTSNPN; CDR2 reads SVGIG (reference sequence). The V and J ends lost 0 bases and 4 bases, in that order; junction bases with no gene match: 8. The CDR3, as DNA: TGTGCCTGGAGTGTAAGCTCGACAGGGAGCTATGGCTACACCTTC. Its protein product is CAWSVSSTGSYGYTF.

The chain joins TRBV30 to TRBJ1-1; no reliable D call. This CDR3 is built from 14 residues. V lost 2 bases, J lost 4 bases, and 14 bases lay in between. Germline V lookup: CDR1 GTSNPN, CDR2 SVGIG (reference sequence). CDR3 sequence reads: CAWSKLQGGTEAFF. The CDR3 region has the DNA TGTGCCTGGAGTAAATTACAAGGAGGCACTGAAGCTTTCTTT.

This chain connects TRBV19 to TRBJ1-4; 11 bases are shared with TRBD1. With V trimmed by 5 bases and J by 5 bases, 7 bases remained unmatched. CDR3 length equals 16 residues. Germline V gene sequence: CDR1 LNHDA, CDR2 SQIVND (reference sequence). Written as DNA, the CDR3 is TGTGCCAGTAGTCTTGGACAGGGGGCTTGGAATGAAAAACTGTTTTTT. It encodes CASSLGQGAWNEKLFF.

In its sample, this clone was seen a few times. The CDR3 nucleotides are TGTGCCAGCAGCTCTACAGGACAGGGAAGAGATACGCAGTATTTT. This sequence encodes CASSSTGQGRDTQYF. The chain carries TRBV7-3 and TRBJ2-3; 8 positions match TRBD1. This CDR3 spans 15 amino acids. Germline V lookup: CDR1 SGHTA, CDR2 FQGTGA. Trimming removed 4 bases from V and 5 bases from J; junction bases left unmatched: 8.

The CDR3 sequence is CAWKKNGFQETQYF. Written as DNA, the CDR3 is TGTGCCTGGAAGAAGAACGGCTTCCAAGAGACCCAGTACTTC. This rearrangement joins TRBV30 to TRBJ2-5; no firm D call. The CDR3 has 14 residues. The V gene lost 4 bases and the J gene lost 1 base, with 13 bases spanning the gap. Germline-derived CDR1 and CDR2 are GTSNPN and SVGIG (reference sequence).

J is TRBJ2-5 and V is TRBV19, with TRBD2 identical over 8 bases. The CDR3 extends over 14 amino acids. The V segment lost 5 bases and the J segment 3 bases; nucleotides outside the gene matches: 5. Germline V gives CDR1 LNHDA, CDR2 SQIVND (reference sequence). The CDR3 region has the DNA TGTGCCAGTAGTTCCCGGACTAGCAAAGAGACCCAGTACTTC. Protein product: CASSSRTSKETQYF.

This chain uses TRBV9 with TRBJ2-3; D gene unclear. The CDR3 runs 15 residues. Between the trimmed V and J ends, which lost 0 bases and 2 bases, there was a span of 10 bases. The germline CDR1 and CDR2 sequences are SGDLS and YYNGEE. The CDR3: CASSVDGYLTDTQYF. In DNA form, the CDR3 reads TGTGCCAGCAGCGTAGACGGGTACCTCACAGATACGCAGTATTTT.

Here the CDR3 DNA reads TGTGCCAGCAGTGACCTTTTACAGGGGGCAGGTTCACCCCTCCACTTT. This gives the protein CASSDLLQGAGSPLHF. The chain uses TRBV2 and TRBJ1-6, with 9 bases aligning to TRBD1. Germline assignment: CDR1 SNHLY and CDR2 FYNNEI. This CDR3 comprises 16 residues. The J segment lost 9 bases and the V segment lost 3 bases, leaving 9 bases of the junction unmatched.

The chain combines TRBV29-1 with TRBJ1-1; D is ambiguous. The germline V gene has CDR1 SQVTM and CDR2 ANQGSEA. The V gene lost 7 bases and the J gene lost 9 bases, with 12 bases spanning the gap. The CDR3 sequence is 10 residues long. DNA for the CDR3: TGCAGCGCGGCGGAGCAGCAAGCTTTCTTT. Its protein is CSAAEQQAFF.

V gene TRBV6-6 combines with J gene TRBJ2-5; 7 bases map to TRBD1. The length of the CDR3 is 15 residues. From germline, CDR1 is MNHNY and CDR2 SVGAGI (reference sequence). Trimming removed 10 bases from V and 5 bases from J; junction bases left unmatched: 16. CDR3 nucleotides: TGTGCCACCCTGATACAGGGGCCCTCCGGGGAGACCCAGTACTTC. Amino acids: CATLIQGPSGETQYF.

The CDR3 DNA is TGTGCCAGCAGCTTGGAACTGTACAGGGGTGGGGCCTACGAGCAGTACTTC. It specifies CASSLELYRGGAYEQYF. This chain uses TRBV5-5 with TRBJ2-7; 7 positions agree with TRBD1. From germline, CDR1 is SGHKS and CDR2 YYEKEE (reference sequence). This CDR3 comprises 17 residues. V shed 0 bases and J 2 bases; nucleotides not matched to a gene: 11.

The CDR3 region is CASSRPGRPNEQYF. The CDR3 DNA reads TGTGCCAGCAGCCGCCCGGGACGGCCAAACGAGCAGTACTTC. This chain uses TRBV7-2 with TRBJ2-7; D might be TRBD1 or TRBD2, each matching 5 bases. The CDR3 is 14 residues long. V dropped 5 bases and J dropped 5 bases, with 16 bases sitting between them. Germline V gene data show CDR1 as SGHTA and CDR2 as FQGNSA.

The chain combines TRBV9 with TRBJ2-7; D possibly corresponds to TRBD1 (5 bases). Looked up from germline, CDR1 is SGDLS and CDR2 is YYNGEE. CDR3 size: 15 residues. The germline V and J ends were trimmed by 0 bases and 4 bases, with 14 bases remaining between them. The CDR3 protein is CASSVGPGPIYEQYF. The CDR3 bases are TGTGCCAGCAGCGTAGGCCCAGGGCCGATTTACGAGCAGTACTTC.

The chain employs TRBV4-3 and TRBJ1-4, with D uncertain. The CDR3 is 17 amino acids. The V and J ends lost 0 bases and 0 bases respectively, with 11 bases between them. CDR1 is LGHNA, CDR2 YSLEER, per germline. CDR3 sequence: CASSQDTRAATNEKLFF. The DNA of the CDR3 is TGCGCCAGCAGCCAAGATACTAGGGCAGCAACTAATGAAAAACTGTTTTTT.